This T cell receptor (beta chain) was sequenced for a study of OX40 agonist ivuxolimab in advanced cancers. Across the study: At 0.01 to 10 mg/kg, ivuxolimab was administered intravenously to patients every 2 weeks.

The CDR3 is 15 residues long. Germline V gene sequence: CDR1 SNHLY, CDR2 FYNNEI. V lost 4 bases and J 1 base, leaving 13 bases between the germline ends. Only in-frame clones appear in the TCRdb table, and some are missing; sequencing was by immunoSEQ multiplex PCR. The sample lists tens of thousands of clones, over 75% occurring once. This clone was seen once. This clonotype originated in an adult with an advanced solid tumor such as melanoma, head and neck, liver or kidney cancer. The sample in question was CD4+ or CD8+ T cells sorted from blood, obtained in a trial of the OX40 agonist ivuxolimab. This chain connects TRBV2 to TRBJ1-1, with a weak D call TRBD1 (6 bases). This CDR3 is CASSVQGTQNTEAFF. The CDR3 DNA sequence: TGTGCCAGCAGTGTACAGGGCACCCAGAACACTGAAGCTTTCTTT.